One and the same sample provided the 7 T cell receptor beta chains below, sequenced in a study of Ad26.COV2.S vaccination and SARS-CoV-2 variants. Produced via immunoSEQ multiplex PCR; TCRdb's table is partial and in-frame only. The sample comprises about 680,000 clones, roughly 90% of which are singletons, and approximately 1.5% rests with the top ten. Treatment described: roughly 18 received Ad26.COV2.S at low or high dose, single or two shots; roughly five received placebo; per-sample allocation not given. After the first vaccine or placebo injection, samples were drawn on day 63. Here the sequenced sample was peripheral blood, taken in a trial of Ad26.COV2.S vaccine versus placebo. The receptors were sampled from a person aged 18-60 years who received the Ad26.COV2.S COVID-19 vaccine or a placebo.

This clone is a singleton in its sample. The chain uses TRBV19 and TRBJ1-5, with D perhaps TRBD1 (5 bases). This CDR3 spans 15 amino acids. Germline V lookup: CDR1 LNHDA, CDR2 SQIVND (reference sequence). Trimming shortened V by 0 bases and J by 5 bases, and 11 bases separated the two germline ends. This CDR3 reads CASSIDLWGYQPQHF. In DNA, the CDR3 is TGTGCCAGTAGTATAGATCTGTGGGGGTATCAGCCCCAGCATTTT.

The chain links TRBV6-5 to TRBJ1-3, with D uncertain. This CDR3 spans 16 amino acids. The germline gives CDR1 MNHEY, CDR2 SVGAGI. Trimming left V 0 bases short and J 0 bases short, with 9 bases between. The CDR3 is CASSYSNWHSGNTIYF. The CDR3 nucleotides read TGTGCCAGCAGTTACTCGAATTGGCACTCTGGAAACACCATATATTTT.

The CDR3 loop reads CASSLNSAATNEKLFF. DNA of the CDR3: TGTGCCAGCAGCTTAAATTCAGCTGCAACTAATGAAAAACTGTTTTTT. V gene TRBV7-2 combines with J gene TRBJ1-4; D is unclear. Germline values: CDR1 SGHTA, CDR2 FQGNSA. The V end was cut by 2 bases, the J end by 0 bases, with 10 bases between. The CDR3 consists of 16 residues.

CDR3 amino acids: CASSVQGSAETQYF. Here the CDR3 DNA reads TGTGCCAGCAGCGTACAGGGGAGCGCGGAGACCCAGTACTTC. The rearrangement links TRBV11-2 to TRBJ2-5; 7 bases match TRBD1. The CDR3 length is 14 residues. Per the germline V gene, CDR1 is SGHAT and CDR2 is FQNNGV. Losses at the gene ends were 5 bases for V and 5 bases for J; bases not matched to a gene: 8.

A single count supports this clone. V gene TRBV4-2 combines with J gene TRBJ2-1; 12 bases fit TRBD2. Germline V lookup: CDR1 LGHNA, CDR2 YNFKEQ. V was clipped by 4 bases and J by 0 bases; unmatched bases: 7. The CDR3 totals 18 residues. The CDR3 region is CASSRTGLAGNSYNEQFF. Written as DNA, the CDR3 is TGTGCCAGCAGCCGAACTGGACTAGCGGGGAACTCCTACAATGAGCAGTTCTTC.

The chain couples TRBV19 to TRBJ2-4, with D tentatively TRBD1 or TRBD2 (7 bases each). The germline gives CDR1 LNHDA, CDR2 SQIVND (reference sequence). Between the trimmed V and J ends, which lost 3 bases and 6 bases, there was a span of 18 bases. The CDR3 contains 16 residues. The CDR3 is CASSILRGGARNIQYF. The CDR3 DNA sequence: TGTGCCAGTAGTATTCTCAGGGGGGGCGCTAGAAACATTCAGTACTTC.

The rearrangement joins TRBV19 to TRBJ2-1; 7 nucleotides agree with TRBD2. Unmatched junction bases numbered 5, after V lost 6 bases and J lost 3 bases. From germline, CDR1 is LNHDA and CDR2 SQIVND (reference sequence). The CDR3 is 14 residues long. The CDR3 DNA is TGTGCCAGTAGCGAGCGGGGCCACTACAATGAGCAGTTCTTC. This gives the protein CASSERGHYNEQFF.